This T cell receptor (beta chain) originates from a study of cytomegalovirus exposure and HLA in healthy donors. Turning to the study itself: An earlier analysis identified approximately 110 million unique TCR beta sequences in some 180 million T cells.

With 60 Vbeta and 13 Jbeta primers, the PCR was carried out. This table comes from immunoSEQ multiplex PCR, and its TCRdb copy is limited to in-frame clones, with some not included. The sample consists of roughly 190,000 clones, around 83% of them appearing once. With 1 base removed from V and 10 bases from J, the gap between germline ends came to 14 bases. CDR1 LNHDA and CDR2 SQIVND come from the germline V gene (reference sequence). The CDR3 has 14 residues. Findings and caveats of the study: In an earlier analysis, about 87% or about 30%: the productive usage of most TCR beta V segments.

This clone has only a few counts. Its specificity is not known. The sample comprised PBMCs. The sequence was collected from a woman in her late teens or twenties in good health and CMV-seronegative. The chain couples TRBV19 to TRBJ2-1; no clear D gene. The CDR3 DNA reads TGTGCCAGTAGTATAGTGGAAGGTGGGCTCGAGCAGTTCTTC. This encodes CASSIVEGGLEQFF.